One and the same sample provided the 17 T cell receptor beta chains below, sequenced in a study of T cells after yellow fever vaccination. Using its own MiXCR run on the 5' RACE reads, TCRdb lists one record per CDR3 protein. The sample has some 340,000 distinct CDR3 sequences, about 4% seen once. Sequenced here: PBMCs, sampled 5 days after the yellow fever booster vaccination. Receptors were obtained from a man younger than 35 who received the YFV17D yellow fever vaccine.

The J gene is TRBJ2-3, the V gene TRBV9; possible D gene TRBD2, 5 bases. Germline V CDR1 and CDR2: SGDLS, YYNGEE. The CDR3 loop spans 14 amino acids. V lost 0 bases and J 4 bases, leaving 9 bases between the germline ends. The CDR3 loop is CASSVVGRSDTQYF. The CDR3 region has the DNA TGTGCCAGCAGCGTAGTAGGGAGATCAGATACGCAGTATTTT.

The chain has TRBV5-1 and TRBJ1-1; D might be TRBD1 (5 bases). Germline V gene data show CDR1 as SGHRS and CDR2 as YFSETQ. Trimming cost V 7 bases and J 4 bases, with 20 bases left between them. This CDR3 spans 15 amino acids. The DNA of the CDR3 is TGCGCCAGCCTCCCAGGGAATGGAGGTAGCACTGAAGCTTTCTTT. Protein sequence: CASLPGNGGSTEAFF.

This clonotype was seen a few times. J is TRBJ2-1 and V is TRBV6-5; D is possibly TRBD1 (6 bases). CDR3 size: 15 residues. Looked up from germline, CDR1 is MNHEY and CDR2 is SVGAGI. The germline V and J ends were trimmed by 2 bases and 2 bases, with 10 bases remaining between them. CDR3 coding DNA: TGTGCCAGCAGTTACGGGGGCCAGACCTACAATGAGCAGTTCTTC. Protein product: CASSYGGQTYNEQFF.

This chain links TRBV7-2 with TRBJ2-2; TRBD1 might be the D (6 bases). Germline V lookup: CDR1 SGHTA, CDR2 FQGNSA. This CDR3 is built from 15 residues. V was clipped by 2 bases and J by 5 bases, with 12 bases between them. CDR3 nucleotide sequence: TGTGCCAGCAGCTTAACCAACAGGGAAACCGGGGAGCTGTTTTTT. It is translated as CASSLTNRETGELFF.

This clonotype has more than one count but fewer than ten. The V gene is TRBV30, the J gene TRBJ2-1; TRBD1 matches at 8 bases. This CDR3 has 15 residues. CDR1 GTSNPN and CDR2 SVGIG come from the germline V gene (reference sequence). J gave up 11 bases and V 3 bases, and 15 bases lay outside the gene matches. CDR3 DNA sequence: TGTGCCTGGAGCGAAACCGACCTCTCAGGGGGCAAGCAGTTCTTC. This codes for CAWSETDLSGGKQFF. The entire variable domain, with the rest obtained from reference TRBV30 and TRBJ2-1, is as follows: SQTIHQWPATLVQPVGSPLSLECTVEGTSNPNLYWYRQAAGRGLQLLFYSVGIGQISSEVPQNLSASRPQDRQFILSSKKLLLSDSGFYLCAWSETDLSGGKQFFGPGTRLTVL.

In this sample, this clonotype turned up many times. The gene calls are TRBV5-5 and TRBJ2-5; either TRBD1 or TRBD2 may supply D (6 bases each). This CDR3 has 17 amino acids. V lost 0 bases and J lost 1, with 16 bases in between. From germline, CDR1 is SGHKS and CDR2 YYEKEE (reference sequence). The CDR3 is CASSLGGAGGGQETQYF. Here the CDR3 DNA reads TGTGCCAGCAGCTTGGGGGGGGCAGGTGGAGGCCAAGAGACCCAGTACTTC.

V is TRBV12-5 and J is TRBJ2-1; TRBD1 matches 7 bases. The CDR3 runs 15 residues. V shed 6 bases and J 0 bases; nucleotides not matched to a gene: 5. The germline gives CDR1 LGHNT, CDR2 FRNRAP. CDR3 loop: CASGRRQGSYNEQFF. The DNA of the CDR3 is TGTGCTAGTGGAAGGAGACAGGGCTCCTACAATGAGCAGTTCTTC.

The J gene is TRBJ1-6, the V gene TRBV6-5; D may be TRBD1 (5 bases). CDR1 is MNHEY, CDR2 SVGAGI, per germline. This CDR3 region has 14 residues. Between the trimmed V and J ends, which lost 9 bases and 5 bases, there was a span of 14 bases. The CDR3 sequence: CASKIGADNSPLHF. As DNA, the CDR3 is TGTGCCAGTAAAATAGGGGCGGATAATTCACCCCTCCACTTT.

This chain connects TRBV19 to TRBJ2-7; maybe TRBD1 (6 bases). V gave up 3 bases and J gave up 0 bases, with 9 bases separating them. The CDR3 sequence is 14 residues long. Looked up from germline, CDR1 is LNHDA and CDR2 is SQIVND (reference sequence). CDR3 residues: CASSIRTASYEQYF. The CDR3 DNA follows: TGTGCCAGTAGTATCCGGACAGCCTCCTACGAGCAGTACTTC.

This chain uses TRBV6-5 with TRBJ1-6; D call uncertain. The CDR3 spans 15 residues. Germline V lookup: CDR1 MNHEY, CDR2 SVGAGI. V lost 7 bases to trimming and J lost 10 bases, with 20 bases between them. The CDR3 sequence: CASTLDGRRDSPLHF. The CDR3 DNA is TGTGCCAGCACCCTGGACGGGAGGCGAGACTCACCCCTCCACTTT.

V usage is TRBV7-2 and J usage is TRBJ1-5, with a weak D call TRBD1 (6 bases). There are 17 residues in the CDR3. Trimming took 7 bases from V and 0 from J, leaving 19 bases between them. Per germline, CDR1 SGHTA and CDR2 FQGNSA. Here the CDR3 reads CASTQGTATYSNQPQHF. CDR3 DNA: TGTGCCAGCACCCAGGGGACTGCAACTTATAGCAATCAGCCCCAGCATTTT.

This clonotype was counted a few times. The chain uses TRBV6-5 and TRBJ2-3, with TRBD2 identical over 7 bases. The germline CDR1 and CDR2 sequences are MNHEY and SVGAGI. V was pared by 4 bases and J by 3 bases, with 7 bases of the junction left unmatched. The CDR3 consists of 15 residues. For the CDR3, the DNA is TGTGCCAGCAGTTTGGGCGGACTAGGTACAGATACGCAGTATTTT. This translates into CASSLGGLGTDTQYF.

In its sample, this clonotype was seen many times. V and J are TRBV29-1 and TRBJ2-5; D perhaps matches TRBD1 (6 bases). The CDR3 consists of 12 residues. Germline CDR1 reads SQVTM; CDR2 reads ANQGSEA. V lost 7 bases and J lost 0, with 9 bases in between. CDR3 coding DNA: TGCAGCGGATGGGACAACCAAGAGACCCAGTACTTC. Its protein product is CSGWDNQETQYF. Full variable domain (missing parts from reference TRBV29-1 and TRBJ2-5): SAVISQKPSRDICQRGTSLTIQCQVDSQVTMMFWYRQQPGQSLTLIATANQGSEATYESGFVIDKFPISRPNLTFSTLTVSNMSPEDSSIYLCSGWDNQETQYFGPGTRLLVL.

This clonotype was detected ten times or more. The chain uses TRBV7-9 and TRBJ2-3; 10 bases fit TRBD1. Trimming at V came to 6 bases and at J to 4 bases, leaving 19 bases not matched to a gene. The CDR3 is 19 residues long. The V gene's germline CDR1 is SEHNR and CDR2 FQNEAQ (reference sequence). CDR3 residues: CASSSLPGTGVDRPDTQYF. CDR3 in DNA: TGTGCCAGCAGTTCCCTTCCCGGGACAGGGGTGGATAGGCCAGATACGCAGTATTTT.

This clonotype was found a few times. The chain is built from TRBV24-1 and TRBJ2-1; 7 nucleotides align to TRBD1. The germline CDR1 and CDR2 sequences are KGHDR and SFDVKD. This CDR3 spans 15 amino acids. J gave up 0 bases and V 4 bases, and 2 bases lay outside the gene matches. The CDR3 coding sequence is TGTGCCACCAGTGAAAGGGACAGCTCCTACAATGAGCAGTTCTTC. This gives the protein CATSERDSSYNEQFF.

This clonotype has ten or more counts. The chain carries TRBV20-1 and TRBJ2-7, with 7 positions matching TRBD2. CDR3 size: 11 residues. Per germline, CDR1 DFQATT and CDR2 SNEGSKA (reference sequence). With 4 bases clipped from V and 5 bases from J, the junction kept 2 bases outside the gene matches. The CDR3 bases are TGCAGTGCTAAGGGAGGGAACGAGCAGTACGTC. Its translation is CSAKGGNEQYV.

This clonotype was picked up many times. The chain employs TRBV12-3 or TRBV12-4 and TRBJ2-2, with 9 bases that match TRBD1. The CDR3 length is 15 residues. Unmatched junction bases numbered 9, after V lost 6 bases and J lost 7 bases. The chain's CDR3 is CASRPGTGKDGELFF. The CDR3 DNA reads TGTGCCAGCAGACCCGGGACAGGGAAGGACGGGGAGCTGTTTTTT.